The rows below give T cell receptor beta chains drawn from one sample of a study of blood T cell repertoires in COVID-19. Profiling relied on immunoSEQ multiplex PCR, and the TCRdb table lists in-frame clones only, not all of them. This sample has roughly 86,000 clones, with about 80% found just once. Sequencing input: peripheral blood. All receptors derive from a woman in her 70s with acute or convalescent COVID-19. The CDR3 runs from the conserved cysteine through the conserved F or W. The D gene is left open where the match is weak. Size is stated for part of the rows, as once, few or many counts, or as a class when the clone is expanded.

J | V | D | size | DNA | CDR3
TRBJ1-5 | TRBV27 | NA | NA | TGTGCCAGCAGTTTACAAGGGGTCCATCAGCCCCAGCATTTT | CASSLQGVHQPQHF
TRBJ1-1 | TRBV9 | NA | NA | TGTGCCAGCAGCGTGGCCCCAGGGGATGAAGCTTTCTTT | CASSVAPGDEAFF
TRBJ1-3 | TRBV5-1 | NA | NA | TGCGCCAGCAGCTTGGGAGGAGATTCTGGAAACACCATATATTTT | CASSLGGDSGNTIYF
TRBJ2-1 | TRBV7-9 | NA | NA | TGTGCCAGCAGCCGTACTATAGGTGAGCAGTTCTTC | CASSRTIGEQFF
TRBJ1-4 | TRBV19 | NA | NA | TGTGCCAGTAGTACGGGAGTTGGGTCCGCTGAAAAACTGTTTTTT | CASSTGVGSAEKLFF
TRBJ1-5 | TRBV19 | NA | NA | TGTGCCAGTTCCGCGGGAGGCAATCAGCCCCAGCATTTT | CASSAGGNQPQHF
TRBJ2-1 | TRBV9 | TRBD1 | NA | TGTGCCAGCAGCGAGGGGACAGGGTCCTACAATGAGCAGTTCTTC | CASSEGTGSYNEQFF
TRBJ1-2 | TRBV11-2 | TRBD1 | NA | TGTGCCAGCAGCTTATATGAGAGGGACAGGCCGAGTGGCTACACCTTC | CASSLYERDRPSGYTF
TRBJ2-5 | TRBV7-9 | TRBD2 | few | TGTGCCAGCTCCCAGGGAGGGGAGACCCAGTACTTC | CASSQGGETQYF
TRBJ2-7 | TRBV3-1/TRBV3-2 | TRBD2 | NA | TGTGCCAGCAGCCAAAGCGGGGGTCCTTACGAGCAGTACTTC | CASSQSGGPYEQYF
TRBJ2-1 | TRBV2 | NA | few | TGTGCCAGCACCGGGTTGACCTACAATGAGCAGTTCTTC | CASTGLTYNEQFF
TRBJ2-7 | TRBV3-1/TRBV3-2 | TRBD1 | NA | TGTGCCACCCGGGACAGGGGATACGAGCAGTACTTC | CATRDRGYEQYF
TRBJ1-6 | TRBV5-1 | NA | NA | TGCGCCAGCAGGGCGGAGGGCAATTCACCCCTCCACTTT | CASRAEGNSPLHF
TRBJ1-3 | TRBV2 | NA | NA | TGTGCCAGCAGTGACCAGTCCAGAAACACCATATATTTT | CASSDQSRNTIYF
TRBJ1-5 | TRBV7-8 | TRBD1 | NA | TGTGCCAGCAGCTTTAGCCGGGACAGGGGCCAGCCCCAGCATTTT | CASSFSRDRGQPQHF
TRBJ1-2 | TRBV3-1/TRBV3-2 | NA | NA | TGTGCCAGCAGCCAACTACAGAACTATGGCTACACCTTC | CASSQLQNYGYTF
TRBJ2-2 | TRBV6-6 | NA | NA | TGTGCCAGCAGCTCGTTTCCGGGAACCGGGGAGCTGTTTTTT | CASSSFPGTGELFF
TRBJ2-1 | TRBV14 | TRBD2 | NA | TGTGCCAGCAGCCCGGGAGGTGTGCGTAATGAGCAGTTCTTC | CASSPGGVRNEQFF
TRBJ2-2 | TRBV28 | TRBD1 | NA | TGTGCCGGCGGACAGGGGGCGACGAACACCGGGGAGCTGTTTTTT | CAGGQGATNTGELFF
TRBJ2-3 | TRBV10-1 | TRBD2 | few | TGCGCCAGCATGGCGGGAGGCGCGGGGACTAGATCAGATACGCAGTATTTT | CASMAGGAGTRSDTQYF
TRBJ1-2 | TRBV19 | NA | NA | TGTGCCAGTAGTATACGTTCACAGGACTATGGCTACACCTTC | CASSIRSQDYGYTF
TRBJ2-7 | TRBV7-8 | NA | few | TGTGCCAGCAGCTTAGGATTGTCTAATGAACCCTACGAGCAGTACTTC | CASSLGLSNEPYEQYF
TRBJ1-3 | TRBV7-9 | NA | NA | TGTGCCAGCGGTGGACTTTTCTCTGGAAACACCATATATTTT | CASGGLFSGNTIYF
TRBJ1-5 | TRBV6-6 | NA | NA | TGTGCCAGCAGCCGAGGTGGGGACAACGCGCATTTT | CASSRGGDNAHF